A single sample is the source of the 25 T cell receptor beta chains below, sequenced in a study of control samples from healthy donors and cancer patients. Method: immunoSEQ multiplex PCR; TCRdb's copy keeps in-frame clones and lacks some. This sample has 150,000 to 200,000 clones; 85% to 95% occur once, and the top ten carry 4.1%. The sequenced sample consisted of blood. These receptors all come from a woman aged 60-70 years in good health.

This chain joins TRBV19 and TRBJ1-2; 9 bases are a match to TRBD1. The CDR3 is 14 amino acids. Trimming at V came to 7 bases and at J to 5 bases, leaving 8 bases not matched to a gene. Germline values: CDR1 LNHDA, CDR2 SQIVND (reference sequence). CDR3: CASIPGQGHYGYTF. CDR3 sequence (DNA): TGTGCCAGTATACCCGGACAGGGGCATTATGGCTACACCTTC. The full variable domain, rest sourced from reference TRBV19 and TRBJ1-2, is DGGITQSPKYLFRKEGQNVTLSCEQNLNHDAMYWYRQDPGQGLRLIYYSQIVNDFQKGDIAEGYSVSREKKESFPLTVTSAQKNPTAFYLCASIPGQGHYGYTFGSGTRLTVV.

The V gene is TRBV7-9, the J gene TRBJ1-5, with a tentative D call TRBD1 (6 bases). The CDR3 is 13 amino acids. Trimming took off 3 bases at V and 6 bases at J, with 9 bases between the two ends. Per germline, CDR1 SEHNR and CDR2 FQNEAQ (reference sequence). This CDR3 reads CASSLPGVQPQHF. CDR3 in DNA: TGTGCCAGCAGCTTGCCAGGGGTTCAGCCCCAGCATTTT.

Turning to this clone: Other nucleotide sequences in the sample specify the same CDR3. This chain connects TRBV29-1 to TRBJ2-7; the match to TRBD1 covers 8 bases. J lost 3 bases, V lost 6 bases, and 7 bases had no gene match. CDR3 length: 13 residues. Germline V gene sequence: CDR1 SQVTM, CDR2 ANQGSEA. The CDR3 loop reads CSVGTGEGYEQYF. The CDR3 DNA reads TGCAGCGTCGGGACAGGAGAAGGCTACGAGCAGTACTTC.

The rearrangement links TRBV4-3 to TRBJ2-7; D is perhaps TRBD2 (6 bases). Germline values: CDR1 LGHNA, CDR2 YSLEER. The CDR3 sequence is 15 residues long. V lost 4 bases to trimming and J lost 2 bases, with 15 bases between them. In nucleotides, the CDR3 is TGCGCCAGCAGCCTTACGAGGTGGGGGGCCTACGAGCAGTACTTC. Translation: CASSLTRWGAYEQYF.

V usage is TRBV10-1 and J usage is TRBJ2-5; D call uncertain. The germline CDR1 and CDR2 sequences are WNHNN and SYGVQD (reference sequence). The CDR3 is made up of 12 amino acids. The germline V and J ends were trimmed by 10 bases and 5 bases, with 14 bases remaining between them. The CDR3 region has the DNA TGCGCCAACAGAACCCGGCAGGAGACCCAGTACTTC. Its protein is CANRTRQETQYF.

This chain uses TRBV19 with TRBJ1-2, with a tentative D call TRBD1 (6 bases). V lost 10 bases, J lost 4 bases, and 16 bases lay in between. Germline CDR1 and CDR2: LNHDA and SQIVND (reference sequence). The CDR3 extends over 13 amino acids. The CDR3 spells CATQPEGVYGYTF. The CDR3 DNA follows: TGTGCCACCCAACCCGAGGGGGTCTATGGCTACACCTTC.

V usage is TRBV3-1 (or the pseudogene TRBV3-2) and J usage is TRBJ2-6, with D tentatively TRBD1 (5 bases). The CDR3 is 18 amino acids. Per germline, CDR1 LGHDT and CDR2 YNNKEL (reference sequence). Trimming shortened V by 6 bases and J by 3 bases, and 21 bases separated the two germline ends. CDR3 residues: CASSQLGRVGSGANVLTF. CDR3 DNA: TGTGCCAGCAGTCAGTTAGGCAGGGTAGGAAGTGGGGCCAACGTCCTGACTTTC.

This clone occurred a few times. The rearrangement joins TRBV5-1 to TRBJ1-5, with unresolved D. Per germline, CDR1 SGHRS and CDR2 YFSETQ. CDR3 length: 14 amino acids. Trimming stripped 0 bases from V and 11 bases from J, with 15 bases between. The CDR3 spells CASSLGEGGGAQHF. CDR3 sequence (DNA): TGCGCCAGCAGCTTGGGGGAGGGAGGAGGTGCCCAGCATTTT.

This clone was found once. V gene TRBV7-2 combines with J gene TRBJ2-1; TRBD2 aligns across 15 bases. The CDR3 consists of 16 residues. V trimming: 4 bases; J trimming: 5 bases; junction bases outside the gene matches: 3. The germline gives CDR1 SGHTA, CDR2 FQGNSA. The CDR3 is CASSSWTSGGDNEQFF. In DNA, the CDR3 is TGTGCCAGCAGCTCCTGGACTAGCGGGGGGGACAATGAGCAGTTCTTC.

The V and J genes are TRBV5-4 and TRBJ2-7, with 9 bases matching TRBD1. The trim removed 4 bases at V and 3 bases at J, leaving 2 bases unmatched. This CDR3 has 13 residues. CDR1 SGHNT and CDR2 YYREEE come from the germline V gene (reference sequence). DNA of the CDR3: TGTGCCAGCAGCAGGGGACAGGGCTACGAGCAGTACTTC. As protein: CASSRGQGYEQYF.

V gene TRBV7-2 combines with J gene TRBJ1-2; 7 bases are a match to TRBD1. Germline CDR1 and CDR2: SGHTA and FQGNSA. This CDR3 spans 14 amino acids. Germline trimming cut 3 bases from V and 5 bases from J; bases unmatched to any gene: 6. CDR3 sequence (DNA): TGTGCCAGCAGCTTCGACCAGGGGGGATATGGCTACACCTTC. Translation: CASSFDQGGYGYTF.

This chain joins TRBV12-3 or TRBV12-4 and TRBJ1-1; D ambiguous. This CDR3 contains 12 residues. Trimming pared 4 bases from V and 4 bases from J, leaving 7 bases between. CDR3 region: CASSWAATEAFF. The CDR3, as DNA: TGTGCCAGCAGTTGGGCCGCCACTGAAGCTTTCTTT.

The rearrangement links TRBV10-3 to TRBJ2-3, with TRBD2 identical over 14 bases. CDR3 length equals 16 residues. With V trimmed by 0 bases and J by 4 bases, 0 bases remained unmatched. Germline V gives CDR1 ENHRY, CDR2 SYGVKD. The CDR3 region has the DNA TGTGCCATCAGTGAGTCGACTAGCGGGGGGGCAGATACGCAGTATTTT. It specifies CAISESTSGGADTQYF.

The chain links TRBV7-2 to TRBJ2-2; 11 bases line up with TRBD2. The CDR3 consists of 16 residues. V lost 5 bases to trimming and J lost 4 bases; unmatched junction nucleotides: 6. Germline assignment: CDR1 SGHTA and CDR2 FQGNSA. CDR3 nucleotides: TGTGCCAGCAGCCGGCTAGCGGGGGGAGGCACCGGGGAGCTGTTTTTT. Residues: CASSRLAGGGTGELFF.

The J gene is TRBJ2-3, the V gene TRBV9; possibly TRBD1 or TRBD2 for D (5 bases each). This CDR3 region has 15 residues. From germline, CDR1 is SGDLS and CDR2 YYNGEE. V shed 0 bases and J shed 4 bases, with 12 bases lying between them. Written as DNA, the CDR3 is TGTGCCAGCAGCGTAGGAGGGGACCAGGCAGATACGCAGTATTTT. Encoded protein: CASSVGGDQADTQYF.

The rearrangement uses TRBV5-1 and TRBJ1-1; the D is unclear. Germline V gene lookup returns CDR1 SGHRS and CDR2 YFSETQ. V lost 0 bases, J lost 6 bases, and 15 bases lay in between. The CDR3 covers 15 residues. The CDR3 loop is CASSLETYLFPEAFF. For the CDR3, the DNA is TGCGCCAGCAGCTTGGAGACATATCTTTTCCCTGAAGCTTTCTTT.

This clone is a singleton in its sample. The chain employs TRBV3-1 (or the pseudogene TRBV3-2) and TRBJ1-4, with D tentatively TRBD1 (6 bases). The germline gives CDR1 LGHDT, CDR2 YNNKEL (reference sequence). This CDR3 comprises 13 residues. The V and J ends lost 4 bases and 4 bases respectively, with 7 bases between them. This CDR3 is CASSRTVNEKLFF. CDR3 nucleotide sequence: TGTGCCAGCAGCCGGACAGTTAATGAAAAACTGTTTTTT.

This chain uses TRBV7-2 with TRBJ1-2; D perhaps matches TRBD1 (6 bases). Germline CDR1 is SGHTA and CDR2 is FQGNSA. This CDR3 is 14 amino acids long. The V end was cut by 5 bases, the J end by 7 bases, with 17 bases between. CDR3 nucleotides: TGTGCCAGCAGCCATAATACAGGGTCGGGTGGCTACACCTTC. Translated: CASSHNTGSGGYTF.

This chain uses TRBV27 with TRBJ1-1; D is perhaps TRBD1 (5 bases). Between the trimmed V and J ends, which lost 6 bases and 5 bases, there was a span of 13 bases. This CDR3 has 13 residues. Germline CDR1 and CDR2: MNHEY and SMNVEV (reference sequence). The CDR3 sequence: CASSQLGGTEAFF. In DNA, the CDR3 is TGTGCCAGCAGCCAATTGGGGGGGACTGAAGCTTTCTTT.

The chain couples TRBV6-2 or TRBV6-3 to TRBJ1-5; D is unclear. The CDR3 is made up of 13 amino acids. The germline gives CDR1 MNHEY, CDR2 SVGEGT. V was trimmed by 5 bases and J by 3 bases, leaving 8 bases between them. CDR3 sequence: CASSPTTNQPQHF. CDR3 coding DNA: TGTGCCAGCAGTCCAACCACCAATCAGCCCCAGCATTTT.

The chain uses TRBV9 and TRBJ1-1; TRBD1 matches at 8 bases. V was pared by 3 bases and J by 4 bases, with 8 bases of the junction left unmatched. This CDR3 has 15 amino acids. Germline lookup yields CDR1 SGDLS and CDR2 YYNGEE. CDR3 nucleotide sequence: TGTGCCAGCAGCGCAGCCAACAGGGGGGGCACTGAAGCTTTCTTT. Translating it yields CASSAANRGGTEAFF.

The CDR3 is CASSLLAAGELFF. CDR3 in DNA: TGCGCCAGCAGCTTGTTGGCGGCCGGGGAGCTGTTTTTT. J is TRBJ2-2 and V is TRBV5-1; D not resolved. CDR3 length: 13 amino acids. Germline values: CDR1 SGHRS, CDR2 YFSETQ. V lost 1 base, J lost 6 bases, and 7 bases lay in between.

V gene TRBV11-2 combines with J gene TRBJ1-1, with 12 nucleotides matching TRBD1. V was clipped by 4 bases and J by 6 bases; unmatched bases: 12. This CDR3 is built from 17 residues. From germline, CDR1 is SGHAT and CDR2 FQNNGV. The CDR3: CASSWRDRGRVGAEAFF. The DNA of the CDR3 is TGTGCCAGCAGCTGGAGGGACAGGGGGCGCGTTGGTGCTGAAGCTTTCTTT.

The chain has TRBV11-3 and TRBJ2-7; 10 nucleotides line up with TRBD1. Germline V gives CDR1 SGHNT, CDR2 YENEEA. This CDR3 spans 14 amino acids. The junction had 6 bases not matched to a gene; V was cut back by 4 bases and J by 6 bases. The CDR3 DNA is TGTGCCAGCAGCTCCGGGACAGGGGATACCGAGCAGTACTTC. This codes for CASSSGTGDTEQYF.

The chain employs TRBV6-5 and TRBJ1-6; D might be TRBD1 (6 bases). Germline CDR1 reads MNHEY; CDR2 reads SVGAGI. V was clipped by 7 bases and J by 10 bases, with 20 bases between them. The CDR3 runs to 15 residues. CDR3: CASTGYQQGKSPLHF. The CDR3 DNA follows: TGTGCCAGCACGGGGTATCAGCAGGGGAAATCACCCCTCCACTTT.